The sequence of this T cell receptor (beta chain) was determined in a study of T cell responses to AZD1222 COVID-19 vaccine. Findings and limits, study-wide: Clonal diversity was possibly underestimated, and the donors were mostly white British, with more females.

Produced via immunoSEQ multiplex PCR; TCRdb's table is partial and in-frame only. The repertoire holds roughly 150,000 clones, less than 95% seen once, with about 6.5% in the top ten. From germline, CDR1 is KGHSH and CDR2 LQKENI. The junction had 0 bases not matched to a gene; V was cut back by 3 bases and J by 5 bases. This CDR3 has 14 residues. Note on this clone: Antigen specificity is unknown.

This clonotype was sampled from an adult who received the AZD1222 COVID-19 vaccine. This sample comprised peripheral blood, obtained 28 days after the second AZD1222 dose. This chain uses TRBV18 with TRBJ2-1; 11 bases are shared with TRBD2. CDR3 in DNA: TGTGCCAGCTCACCGACTAGCGGGAACAATGAGCAGTTCTTC. It codes for CASSPTSGNNEQFF.